This T cell receptor beta chain comes out of a study of shared clonotypes between healthy human individuals. Study-level points and caveats: The four-donor shared clonotypes exceeded non-shared clonotypes in generation probability, with non-shared ones scoring lower. Naive subsets generally exceeded memory subsets in estimated richness.

For each subset, genomic DNA was distributed in equal portions over several immunoSEQ plates. How the authors handled the data: ImmunoSEQ output held junction-only sequences without quality scores, so filtering differed. Libraries were prepared by immunoSEQ multiplex PCR; TCRdb keeps only in-frame clonotypes and omits some of them. From that table come the V and J calls and clone size; the DNA was used to work out D and trimming. The data hold 1.6 million or so clones, with roughly 95% observed a single time. On this clone itself: Its antigen is as yet unknown.

The V gene's germline CDR1 is SGHDN and CDR2 FVKESK. The V and J ends lost 1 base and 4 bases, in that order; junction bases with no gene match: 10. CDR3 size: 16 residues. This sequence was found in a man younger than 45 in good health. The chain couples TRBV14 to TRBJ2-7, with 7 nucleotides matching TRBD2. The sample comprised naive CD4+ T cells sorted from blood. Subset described: CD45RA+ positively selected. CDR3 sequence: CASSQVVSGMAYEQYF. The DNA for the CDR3 is TGTGCCAGCAGCCAAGTTGTCAGCGGGATGGCGTACGAGCAGTACTTC.